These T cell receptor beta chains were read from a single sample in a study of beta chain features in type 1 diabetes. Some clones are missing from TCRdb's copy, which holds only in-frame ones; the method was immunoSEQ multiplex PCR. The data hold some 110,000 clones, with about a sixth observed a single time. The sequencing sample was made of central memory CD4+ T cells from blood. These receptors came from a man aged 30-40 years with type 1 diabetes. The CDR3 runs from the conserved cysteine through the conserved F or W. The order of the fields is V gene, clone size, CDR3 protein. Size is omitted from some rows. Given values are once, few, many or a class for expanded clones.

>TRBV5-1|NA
CASSLVVGPYYEQYF
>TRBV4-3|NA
CASSQGQANSGNTIYF
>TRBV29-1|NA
CRATSGGGTDTQYF
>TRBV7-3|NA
CASSLGTANTGELFF
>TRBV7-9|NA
CASSSTRDREYF
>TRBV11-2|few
CASSLAGTYEQYF
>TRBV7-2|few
CASSLLLSGSPYQETQYF
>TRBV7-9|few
CASSLGRTAGANVLTF
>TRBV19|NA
CASTSLGNTGELFF
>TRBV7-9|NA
CASSEQGVGTGELFF
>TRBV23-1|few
CASSPNRDRDNYGYTF
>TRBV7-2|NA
CASSSTGRWETQYF
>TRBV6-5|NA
CASSYSRVSGQPQHF
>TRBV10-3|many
CAISEVRMGFNTEAFF
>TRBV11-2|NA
CASSSRTPLETQYF
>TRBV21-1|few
CASSKVAGPYNEQFF
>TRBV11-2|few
CASSLDRGDEQYF
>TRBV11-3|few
CASSSAGGVTEAFF
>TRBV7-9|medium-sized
CASSPISSKTYEQYF
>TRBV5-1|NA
CASSQGNSYEQYF
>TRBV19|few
CASSRGRWEKLFF
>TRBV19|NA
CASSIRQFQETQYF
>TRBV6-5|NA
CASSYSGTYNQPQHF
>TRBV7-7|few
CASSLTVNTGELFF
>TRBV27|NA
CASSLRPGNNEQFF
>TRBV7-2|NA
CASREQGQGGEKLFF
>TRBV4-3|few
CASSLARRDTQYF
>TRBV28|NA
CASSLPDTQYF
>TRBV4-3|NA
CASSQEPNYNEQFF
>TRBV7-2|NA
CASSLAGGSNQPQHF
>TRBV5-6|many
CASSLGQAGNTGELFF
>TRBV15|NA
CATSRAGGFGYTF
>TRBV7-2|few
CASSPIRVTYNEQFF
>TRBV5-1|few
CASSSQSPTVDTQYF
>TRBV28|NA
CASSKTNDGTDTQYF
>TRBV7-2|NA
CASSLGVGLIF
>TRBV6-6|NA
CASSLEGWGAGELFF